This entry lists 26 T cell receptor beta chains sequenced from one sample in a study of neurological immune-mediated disorders. Time point described: longitudinal time-point 3. TCRdb called the 5' RACE reads again in MiXCR, with one record for every CDR3 protein. The sample lists some 80,000 distinct CDR3 sequences; around 4.5% were seen once. Material: PBMCs. The receptors here all came from a woman aged 60-75 years with multiple sclerosis.

This clonotype was counted ten times or more. The chain combines TRBV12-3 or TRBV12-4 with TRBJ2-3; TRBD1 might be the D (6 bases). Trimming stripped 3 bases from V and 5 bases from J, with 9 bases between. This CDR3 comprises 13 residues. The CDR3 is CASSFAGEDTQYF. For the CDR3, the DNA is TGTGCCAGCAGTTTCGCAGGGGAAGATACGCAGTATTTT.

This clonotype was observed many times. The V call is TRBV11-2, the J call TRBJ1-2; 7 bases are shared with TRBD1. V shed 5 bases, J shed 0 bases, and the junction held 6 bases outside the gene matches. This CDR3 contains 15 residues. Germline CDR1 SGHAT, CDR2 FQNNGV. CDR3 nucleotide sequence: TGTGCCAGCAGCCCTTGGGACAGCTCTAACTATGGCTACACCTTC. It yields the protein CASSPWDSSNYGYTF.

The chain links TRBV20-1 to TRBJ2-2, with a tentative D call TRBD2 (5 bases). Deletions cut 6 bases from V and 6 bases from J, with 14 bases between. Germline loops: CDR1 DFQATT, CDR2 SNEGSKA (reference sequence). The CDR3 has 13 amino acids. In DNA, the CDR3 is TGCAGTGCAAGGATACTAGGATCCGGGGAGCTGTTTTTT. Translated, it gives CSARILGSGELFF.

This clonotype has a count of ten or more. V gene TRBV7-9 combines with J gene TRBJ2-7; no clear D. The germline gives CDR1 SEHNR, CDR2 FQNEAQ (reference sequence). The germline V and J ends were trimmed by 0 bases and 10 bases, with 13 bases remaining between them. CDR3 length: 13 residues. The CDR3 region has the DNA TGTGCCAGCAGCTTAGCTGGTCAGCGTGGCCAGTACTTC. As protein: CASSLAGQRGQYF.

This clonotype was counted many times. This rearrangement joins TRBV28 to TRBJ1-3, with D perhaps matching TRBD1 (5 bases). Germline lookup yields CDR1 MDHEN and CDR2 SYDVKM. Trimming shortened V by 6 bases and J by 0 bases, and 15 bases separated the two germline ends. The CDR3 extends over 16 amino acids. CDR3 nucleotide sequence: TGTGCCAGCAGCCTCGGGGCCGGGCCCTCTGGAAACACCATATATTTT. Protein product: CASSLGAGPSGNTIYF.

Of note for this clonotype: This may stem from a read error, because a much larger clone lies one nucleotide away. The chain couples TRBV12-3 or TRBV12-4 to TRBJ1-1; no firm D call. The CDR3 covers 14 residues. Trimming removed 1 base at V and 7 bases at J, with 13 bases between. This CDR3 is CASSLGAVRREAFF. The CDR3 region has the DNA TGTGCCAGCAGTTTAGGGGCAGTGCGACGTGAAGCTTTCTTT.

This clonotype was detected many times. The V call is TRBV3-1, the J call TRBJ2-5; the match to TRBD2 covers 7 bases. Germline values: CDR1 LGHDT, CDR2 YNNKEL (reference sequence). V shed 5 bases and J 4 bases; nucleotides not matched to a gene: 19. The CDR3 loop spans 18 amino acids. CDR3 residues: CASSFPTSRRGIRETQYF. The CDR3 nucleotides are TGTGCCAGCAGCTTTCCAACGTCTCGGCGGGGGATACGAGAGACCCAGTACTTC.

This clonotype was seen repeatedly, ten times or more. The V gene is TRBV29-1, the J gene TRBJ2-1, with D perhaps assigned TRBD1 or TRBD2 (7 bases each). Trimming took 6 bases from V and 1 from J, leaving 16 bases between them. CDR1 SQVTM and CDR2 ANQGSEA come from the germline V gene. This CDR3 is built from 15 residues. The CDR3 here is CSVQGLAASYNEQFF. The CDR3 DNA reads as TGCAGCGTACAGGGGCTAGCGGCATCCTACAATGAGCAGTTCTTC.

The table lists this clonotype with many counts. For the CDR3, the DNA is TGTGCCAGCAGTGATGGTTTAACAGATACGCAGTATTTT. Translating it yields CASSDGLTDTQYF. The chain is built from TRBV2 and TRBJ2-3; D gene unclear. CDR3 length: 13 amino acids. Per germline, CDR1 SNHLY and CDR2 FYNNEI. Between the trimmed V and J ends, which lost 3 bases and 3 bases, there was a span of 7 bases.

This clonotype has ten or more counts. The chain has TRBV12-3 or TRBV12-4 and TRBJ2-7; TRBD1 agrees at 7 bases. This CDR3 region has 14 residues. J was trimmed by 0 bases and V by 6 bases; bases with no gene match: 5. CDR3 amino acids: CASRATGYSYEQYF. CDR3 coding DNA: TGTGCCAGCAGGGCGACAGGGTACTCCTACGAGCAGTACTTC.

This clonotype has ten or more counts. The chain is built from TRBV20-1 and TRBJ2-7, with 9 nucleotides matching TRBD1. The germline CDR1 and CDR2 sequences are DFQATT and SNEGSKA (reference sequence). J gave up 3 bases and V 7 bases, and 7 bases lay outside the gene matches. The length of the CDR3 is 13 residues. CDR3 sequence (DNA): TGCAGTGTTCAGATGGGACAGGGCTACGAGCAGTACTTC. This encodes CSVQMGQGYEQYF.

This clonotype was counted many times. The rearrangement joins TRBV5-1 to TRBJ1-2, with a weak D call TRBD1 (5 bases). Trimming pared 2 bases from V and 8 bases from J, leaving 16 bases between. CDR1 and CDR2 from the germline V gene are SGHRS and YFSETQ. The CDR3 extends over 14 amino acids. This CDR3 is CASSLSGQGQGYTF. Here the CDR3 DNA reads TGCGCCAGCAGCTTAAGCGGTCAGGGCCAGGGCTACACCTTC.

This clonotype was counted ten times or more. This chain links TRBV5-1 with TRBJ1-2, with 7 bases matching TRBD1. The CDR3 runs 13 residues. Germline V lookup: CDR1 SGHRS, CDR2 YFSETQ. Losses at the gene ends were 4 bases for V and 7 bases for J; bases not matched to a gene: 7. The CDR3, as DNA: TGCGCCAGCAGCGCGACAGGGCTTGGTGGCTACACCTTC. It encodes CASSATGLGGYTF.

Ten or more counts support this clonotype. In DNA form, the CDR3 reads TGTGCCAGCAGTTTTGGCGGGGGGGCGATGGAGACCCAGTACTTC. Translation: CASSFGGGAMETQYF. V gene TRBV12-3 or TRBV12-4 combines with J gene TRBJ2-5; 9 nucleotides agree with TRBD2. The CDR3 has 15 amino acids. Trimming took 3 bases from V and 5 from J; bases not matched to a gene: 7.

This clonotype was observed at least ten times. The J gene is TRBJ2-3, the V gene TRBV30, with 8 bases matching TRBD2. This CDR3 is built from 13 residues. The germline V gene has CDR1 GTSNPN and CDR2 SVGIG (reference sequence). V was pared by 4 bases and J by 8 bases, with 8 bases of the junction left unmatched. The CDR3 loop is CAWIAGGPGTQYF. The CDR3 DNA reads TGTGCCTGGATTGCGGGGGGCCCGGGTACGCAGTATTTT.

This clonotype was picked up many times. The CDR3 DNA sequence: TGTGCCAGTCAAGGACCGTCTCCCCACGAGCAGTACTTC. Its translation: CASQGPSPHEQYF. The rearrangement links TRBV12-3 or TRBV12-4 to TRBJ2-7; no definite D call. Trimming removed 9 bases from V and 5 bases from J, with 17 bases in between. The length of the CDR3 is 13 residues.

This clonotype was detected many times. The genes are TRBV7-6 and TRBJ2-7; 9 bases agree with TRBD1. This CDR3 is 14 amino acids long. V lost 1 base to trimming and J lost 6 bases; unmatched junction nucleotides: 4. CDR1 and CDR2 from the germline V gene are SGHVS and FNYEAQ. The CDR3 region is CASSLGGTGREQYF. The CDR3 DNA sequence: TGTGCCAGCAGCTTAGGGGGGACAGGGCGCGAGCAGTACTTC.

Many counts were recorded for this clonotype. V usage is TRBV5-1 and J usage is TRBJ2-4; TRBD1 matches at 9 bases. The CDR3 spans 13 residues. Germline V gene data show CDR1 as SGHRS and CDR2 as YFSETQ. After removal of 4 bases from V and 8 bases from J, the junction contained 4 bases not matched to a gene. CDR3 region: CASSPRQGDIQYF. CDR3 DNA sequence: TGCGCCAGCAGCCCGAGACAGGGGGACATTCAGTACTTC.

This clonotype showed up many times. V is TRBV7-9 and J is TRBJ1-3, with no clear D. The germline CDR1 and CDR2 sequences are SEHNR and FQNEAQ (reference sequence). CDR3 size: 13 residues. V was clipped by 2 bases and J by 6 bases, with 8 bases between them. The CDR3, as DNA: TGTGCCAGCAGCTTACAACTAATAAACACCATATATTTT. This translates into CASSLQLINTIYF.

This clonotype was picked up many times. This chain uses TRBV6-6 with TRBJ1-5, with D perhaps TRBD1 (5 bases). Per the germline V gene, CDR1 is MNHNY and CDR2 is SVGAGI (reference sequence). Trimming shortened V by 11 bases and J by 1 base, and 12 bases separated the two germline ends. The CDR3 consists of 13 residues. This CDR3 is CAGGTASNQPQHF. CDR3 in DNA: TGTGCCGGTGGGACGGCGAGCAATCAGCCCCAGCATTTT.

The V gene is TRBV5-8, the J gene TRBJ1-5; 8 bases fit TRBD1. The CDR3 totals 15 residues. Germline assignment: CDR1 SGHTS and CDR2 YDEGEE. V lost 3 bases, J lost 2 bases, and 4 bases stayed unmatched. CDR3 in amino acids: CASSYGQGRNQPQHF. The CDR3 nucleotides are TGTGCCAGCAGCTATGGACAGGGACGCAATCAGCCCCAGCATTTT.

This clonotype is judged medium-sized. This chain connects TRBV9 to TRBJ2-6, with D possibly called TRBD1 or TRBD2 (5 bases each). CDR3 length: 18 residues. The germline V gene encodes CDR1 SGDLS and CDR2 YYNGEE. V gave up 0 bases and J gave up 0 bases, with 13 bases separating them. The CDR3 spells CASSVARDGPSGANVLTF. The CDR3 region has the DNA TGTGCCAGCAGCGTAGCAAGGGACGGCCCCTCTGGGGCCAACGTCCTGACTTTC.

This clonotype showed up many times. The rearrangement joins TRBV5-1 to TRBJ1-6, with a weak D call TRBD1 (5 bases). This CDR3 is built from 14 residues. V shed 0 bases and J shed 10 bases, with 11 bases lying between them. In germline, CDR1 is SGHRS, CDR2 YFSETQ. The CDR3 DNA follows: TGCGCCAGCAGCTTGGAAGAGGGGAAATCACCCCTCCACTTT. It yields the protein CASSLEEGKSPLHF.

The sample holds many counts of this clonotype. The chain recombines TRBV20-1 with TRBJ2-1; TRBD2 aligns across 12 bases. This CDR3 has 14 amino acids. The J segment lost 10 bases and the V segment lost 3 bases, leaving 7 bases of the junction unmatched. The germline CDR1 and CDR2 sequences are DFQATT and SNEGSKA (reference sequence). The CDR3 spells CSASLAGGHSEQFF. The CDR3 DNA reads TGCAGTGCTAGCCTAGCGGGGGGGCACTCGGAGCAGTTCTTC.

This clonotype was observed many times. This chain joins TRBV5-1 and TRBJ2-5; maybe TRBD2 (7 bases). Trimming stripped 0 bases from V and 3 bases from J, with 15 bases between. The CDR3 covers 16 residues. The germline V gene has CDR1 SGHRS and CDR2 YFSETQ. CDR3 sequence: CASSLGPGEGEETQYF. CDR3 coding DNA: TGCGCCAGCAGCTTGGGACCCGGGGAGGGGGAAGAGACCCAGTACTTC.

This clonotype was found many times. The V and J genes are TRBV14 and TRBJ2-3; 9 positions agree with TRBD2. Germline V gene lookup returns CDR1 SGHDN and CDR2 FVKESK. The CDR3 length is 16 residues. V shed 4 bases and J 2 bases; nucleotides not matched to a gene: 7. In DNA form, the CDR3 reads TGTGCCAGCAGCCTCCTAGCGGGGTTAAACACAGATACGCAGTATTTT. This encodes CASSLLAGLNTDTQYF.